This T cell receptor beta chain was observed in a study of cytomegalovirus exposure and HLA in healthy donors. Looking at the study overall: Approximately 180 million T cells yielded more than 90 million unique TCR beta sequences, as an earlier analysis found.

The CDR3 sequence is 11 residues long. Trimming shortened V by 5 bases and J by 16 bases, and 16 bases separated the two germline ends. The germline gives CDR1 SGHKS, CDR2 YYEKEE (reference sequence). Regarding the study as a whole: In a later analysis, TCR beta V- and J-gene trimming was associated with a missense DCLRE1C variant. A likely sequencing artifact accounted for one observed cluster of highly shared sequence variants.

The PCR ran on 60 Vbeta and 13 Jbeta primers. Profiling relied on immunoSEQ multiplex PCR, and the TCRdb table lists in-frame clones only, not all of them. The sample lists 100,000 or so clones, around three quarters seen once, with 3.5% to 4.5% in the top ten. A remark on this clone: Its antigen remains unidentified.

Specimen: PBMCs. J is TRBJ2-1 and V is TRBV5-5; D possibly corresponds to TRBD2 (6 bases). The clonotype was recovered from a female donor in good health and CMV-seropositive. The CDR3 region is CASRRTGVDFF. CDR3 in DNA: TGTGCCAGCAGGCGGACGGGAGTGGACTTCTTC.